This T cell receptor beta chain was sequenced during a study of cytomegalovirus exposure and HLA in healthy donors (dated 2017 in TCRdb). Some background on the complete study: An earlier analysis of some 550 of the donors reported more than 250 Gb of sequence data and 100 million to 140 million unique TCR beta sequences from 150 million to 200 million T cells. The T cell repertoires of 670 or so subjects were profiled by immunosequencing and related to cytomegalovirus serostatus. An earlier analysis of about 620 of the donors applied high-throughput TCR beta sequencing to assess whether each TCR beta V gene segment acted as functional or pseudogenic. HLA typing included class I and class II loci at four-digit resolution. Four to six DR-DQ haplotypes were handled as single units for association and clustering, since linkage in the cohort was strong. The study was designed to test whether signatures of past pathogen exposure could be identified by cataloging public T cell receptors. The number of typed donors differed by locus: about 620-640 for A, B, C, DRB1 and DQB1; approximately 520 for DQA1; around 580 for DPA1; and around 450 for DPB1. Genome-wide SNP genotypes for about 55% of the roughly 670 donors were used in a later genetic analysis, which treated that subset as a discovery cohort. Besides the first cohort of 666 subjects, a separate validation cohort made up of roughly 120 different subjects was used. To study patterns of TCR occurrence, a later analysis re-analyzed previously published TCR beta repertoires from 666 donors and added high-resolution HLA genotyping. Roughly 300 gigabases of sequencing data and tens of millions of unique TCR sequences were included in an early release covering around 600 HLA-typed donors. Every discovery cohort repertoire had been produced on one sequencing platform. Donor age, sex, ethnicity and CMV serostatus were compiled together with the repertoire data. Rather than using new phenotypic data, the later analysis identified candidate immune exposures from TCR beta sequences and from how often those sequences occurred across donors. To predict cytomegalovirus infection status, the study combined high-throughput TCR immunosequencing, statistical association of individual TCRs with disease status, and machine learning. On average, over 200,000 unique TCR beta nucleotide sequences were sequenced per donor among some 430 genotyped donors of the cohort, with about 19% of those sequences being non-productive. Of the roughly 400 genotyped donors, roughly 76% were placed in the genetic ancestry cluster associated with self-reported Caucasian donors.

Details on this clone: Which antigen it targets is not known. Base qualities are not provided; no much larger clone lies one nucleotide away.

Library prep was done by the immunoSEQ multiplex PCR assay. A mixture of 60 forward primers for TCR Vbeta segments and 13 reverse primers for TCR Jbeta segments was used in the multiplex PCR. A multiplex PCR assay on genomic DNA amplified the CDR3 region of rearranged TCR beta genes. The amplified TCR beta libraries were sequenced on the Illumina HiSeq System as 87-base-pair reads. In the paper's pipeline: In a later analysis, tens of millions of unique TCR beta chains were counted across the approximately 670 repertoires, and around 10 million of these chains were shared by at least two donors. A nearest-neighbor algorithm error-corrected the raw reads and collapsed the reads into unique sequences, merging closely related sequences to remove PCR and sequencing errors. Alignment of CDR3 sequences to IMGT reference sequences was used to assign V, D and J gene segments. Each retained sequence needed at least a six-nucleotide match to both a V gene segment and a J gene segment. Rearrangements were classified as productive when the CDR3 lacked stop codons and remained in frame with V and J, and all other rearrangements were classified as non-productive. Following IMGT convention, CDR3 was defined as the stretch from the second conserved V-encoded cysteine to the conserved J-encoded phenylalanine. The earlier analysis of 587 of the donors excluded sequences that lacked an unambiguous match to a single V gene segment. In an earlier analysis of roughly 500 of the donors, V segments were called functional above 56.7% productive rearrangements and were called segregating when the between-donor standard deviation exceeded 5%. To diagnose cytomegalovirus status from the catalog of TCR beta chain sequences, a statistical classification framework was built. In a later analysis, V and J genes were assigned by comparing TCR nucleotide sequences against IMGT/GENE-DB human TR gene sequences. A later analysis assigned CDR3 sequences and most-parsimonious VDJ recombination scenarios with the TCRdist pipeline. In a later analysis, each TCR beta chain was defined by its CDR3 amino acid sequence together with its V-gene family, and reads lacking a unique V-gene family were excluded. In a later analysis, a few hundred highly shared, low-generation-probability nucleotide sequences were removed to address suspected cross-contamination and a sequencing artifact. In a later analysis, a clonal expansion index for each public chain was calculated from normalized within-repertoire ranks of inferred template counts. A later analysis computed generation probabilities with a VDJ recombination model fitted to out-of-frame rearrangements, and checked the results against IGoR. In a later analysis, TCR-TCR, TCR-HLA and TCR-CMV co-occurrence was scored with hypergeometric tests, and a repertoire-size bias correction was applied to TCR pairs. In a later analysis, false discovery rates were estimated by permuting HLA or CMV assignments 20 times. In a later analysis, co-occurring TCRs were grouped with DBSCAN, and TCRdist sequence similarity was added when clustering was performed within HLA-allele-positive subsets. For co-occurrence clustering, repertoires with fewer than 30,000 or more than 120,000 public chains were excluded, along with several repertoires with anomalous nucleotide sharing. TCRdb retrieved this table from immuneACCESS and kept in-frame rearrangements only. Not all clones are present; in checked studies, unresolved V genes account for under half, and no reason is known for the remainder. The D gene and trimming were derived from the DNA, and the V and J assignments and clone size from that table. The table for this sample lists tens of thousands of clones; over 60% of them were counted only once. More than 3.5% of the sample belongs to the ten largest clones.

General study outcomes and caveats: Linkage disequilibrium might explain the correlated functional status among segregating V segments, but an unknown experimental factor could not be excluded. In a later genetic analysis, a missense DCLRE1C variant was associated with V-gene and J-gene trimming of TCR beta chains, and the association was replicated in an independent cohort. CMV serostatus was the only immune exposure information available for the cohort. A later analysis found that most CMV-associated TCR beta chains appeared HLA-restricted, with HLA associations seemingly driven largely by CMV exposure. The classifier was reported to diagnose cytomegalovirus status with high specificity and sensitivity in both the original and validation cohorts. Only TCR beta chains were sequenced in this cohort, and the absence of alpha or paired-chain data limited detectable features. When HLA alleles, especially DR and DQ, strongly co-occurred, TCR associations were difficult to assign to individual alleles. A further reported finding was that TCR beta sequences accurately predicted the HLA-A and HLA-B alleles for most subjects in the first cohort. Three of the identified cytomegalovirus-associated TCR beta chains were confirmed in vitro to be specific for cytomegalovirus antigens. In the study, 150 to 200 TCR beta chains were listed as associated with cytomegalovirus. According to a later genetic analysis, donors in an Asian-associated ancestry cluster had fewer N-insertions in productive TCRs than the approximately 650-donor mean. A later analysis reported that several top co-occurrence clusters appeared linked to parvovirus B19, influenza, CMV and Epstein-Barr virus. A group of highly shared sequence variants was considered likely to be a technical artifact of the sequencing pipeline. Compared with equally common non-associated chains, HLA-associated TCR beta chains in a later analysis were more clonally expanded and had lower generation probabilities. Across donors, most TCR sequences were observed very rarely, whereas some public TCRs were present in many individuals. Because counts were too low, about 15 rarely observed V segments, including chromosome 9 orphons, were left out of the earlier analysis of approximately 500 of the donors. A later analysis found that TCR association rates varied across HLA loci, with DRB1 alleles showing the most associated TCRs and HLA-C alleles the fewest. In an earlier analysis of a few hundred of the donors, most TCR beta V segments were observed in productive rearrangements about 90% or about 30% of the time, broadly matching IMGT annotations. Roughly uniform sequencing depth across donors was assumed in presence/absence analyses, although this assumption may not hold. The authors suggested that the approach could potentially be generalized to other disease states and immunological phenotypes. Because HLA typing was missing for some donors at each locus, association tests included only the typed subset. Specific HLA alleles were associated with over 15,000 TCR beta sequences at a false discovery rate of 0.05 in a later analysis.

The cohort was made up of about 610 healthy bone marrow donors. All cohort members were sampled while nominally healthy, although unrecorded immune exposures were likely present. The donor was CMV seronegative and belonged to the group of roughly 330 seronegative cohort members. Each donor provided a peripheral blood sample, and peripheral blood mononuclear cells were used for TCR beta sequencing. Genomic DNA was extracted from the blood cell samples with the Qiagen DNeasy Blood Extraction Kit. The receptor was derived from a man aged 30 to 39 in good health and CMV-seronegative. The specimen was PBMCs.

The CDR3 protein sequence reads: CASSPYNFGSQPQHF. At the DNA level, the sequence is TGTGCCAGCTCACCATATAACTTCGGGAGTCAGCCCCAGCATTTT. The sequence joins TRBV18 to TRBJ1-5, with no D gene named confidently. V gives up 2 bases and J gives up 6 bases, and the segment between their germline ends measures 14 bases. The CDR3 runs 15 residues from the cysteine to the phenylalanine. Kept here is only the CDR3 DNA, which spans 45 bases and is read in frame from base 1. Based on the germline V gene, the CDR1 and CDR2 sequences are KGHSH and LQKENI. The CDR3, completed at both ends by the reference TRBV18 and TRBJ1-5 genes, gives the full variable domain NAGVMQNPRHLVRRRGQEARLRCSPMKGHSHVYWYRQLPEEGLKFMVYLQKENIIDESGMPKERFSAEFPKEGPSILRIQQVVRGDSAAYFCASSPYNFGSQPQHFGDGTRLSIL.